This record looks at one T cell receptor (beta chain) sequence and its context. The antigen is not known. After removal of 6 bases from V and 6 bases from J, the junction contained 6 bases not matched to a gene. From germline, CDR1 is SQVTM and CDR2 ANQGSEA. The CDR3 covers 13 residues. This sample is part of a study of T cell responses to AZD1222 COVID-19 vaccine. On the study more broadly: Second-dose intervals of approximately 4 or approximately 12 weeks were pooled.

Study-wide points: At study baseline, merely six AZD1222 recipients were seropositive. Recipients of two AZD1222 doses showed rising Spike-specific TCR breadth and depth. Clonal diversity may have been underestimated, and the donors were mostly white British, with more females than males.

Assay used: immunoSEQ multiplex PCR; TCRdb lists only in-frame clones, some missing. Seen here are around 180,000 clones, over 80% observed once, and the top ten hold under 6.5%. Source: peripheral blood, taken on day 0 of AZD1222 vaccination. The V gene is TRBV29-1, the J gene TRBJ1-5, with TRBD1 matching 9 bases. This clonotype was obtained from an adult in good health. The CDR3 coding sequence is TGCAGCGTCAGGGGACAGGGCGGTCAGCCCCAGCATTTT. It codes for CSVRGQGGQPQHF.